Each of the 11 T cell receptor beta chains below was sequenced from the same sample in a study of T-cell memory formation after mild COVID-19. TCRdb re-called the 5' RACE reads through MiXCR, storing one row per CDR3 protein. Of 58,000 or so distinct CDR3 sequences listed, around 30% are singletons. The sample comprised PBMCs or a T cell subset sorted from them (not recorded which). The receptors were gathered from a man aged 18 to 30 who had mild COVID-19 (a few samples of this study predate the infection). Cell type and time point are not known.

The chain links TRBV12-3 or TRBV12-4 to TRBJ2-1, with TRBD2 matching over 7 bases. With 7 bases clipped from V and 0 bases from J, the junction kept 6 bases outside the gene matches. This CDR3 comprises 15 residues. CDR3 in amino acids: CASINPGGSYNEQFF. CDR3 bases: TGTGCCAGCATTAACCCGGGGGGCTCCTACAATGAGCAGTTCTTC.

The table lists this clonotype with a few counts. The chain employs TRBV15 and TRBJ2-7; 8 positions match TRBD1. The CDR3 consists of 19 residues. Per the germline V gene, CDR1 is LNHNV and CDR2 is YYDKDF (reference sequence). V lost 3 bases to trimming and J lost 2 bases; unmatched junction nucleotides: 18. CDR3 sequence (DNA): TGTGCCACCAGCAGCTTGACAGGGGAACCGCCAGGACGCGCCTACGAGCAGTACTTC. Translating it yields CATSSLTGEPPGRAYEQYF. The entire variable domain, with the rest obtained from reference TRBV15 and TRBJ2-7, is as follows: DAMVIQNPRYQVTQFGKPVTLSCSQTLNHNVMYWYQQKSSQAPKLLFHYYDKDFNNEADTPDNFQSRRPNTSFCFLDIRSPGLGDTAMYLCATSSLTGEPPGRAYEQYFGPGTRLTVT.

This clonotype has just a few counts. V is TRBV4-2 and J is TRBJ1-4, with D possibly being TRBD1 (5 bases). Trimming took off 0 bases at V and 4 bases at J, with 12 bases between the two ends. The CDR3 totals 16 residues. Germline V lookup: CDR1 LGHNA, CDR2 YNFKEQ. The CDR3 loop is CASSQDPGLFNEKLFF. CDR3 DNA sequence: TGTGCCAGCAGCCAAGATCCGGGACTGTTTAATGAAAAACTGTTTTTT.

V usage is TRBV5-1 and J usage is TRBJ1-1; D is perhaps TRBD1 (6 bases). The V and J ends lost 4 bases and 3 bases respectively, with 22 bases between them. The CDR3 is 17 residues long. CDR1 is SGHRS and CDR2 is YFSETQ in the germline V gene. This chain's CDR3 is CASSPPRAGDGDTEAFF. Here the CDR3 DNA reads TGCGCCAGCAGCCCACCGCGGGCAGGGGACGGGGACACTGAAGCTTTCTTT.

The genes are TRBV28 and TRBJ2-1, with 7 bases lining up with TRBD1. The CDR3 has 13 residues. The ends lost 6 bases at V and 5 bases at J; junction bases unmatched: 4. In germline, CDR1 is MDHEN, CDR2 SYDVKM. CDR3 sequence (DNA): TGTGCCAGCAGATTTACAGGGGACAATGAGCAGTTCTTC. It specifies CASRFTGDNEQFF. Looking up the rest from reference TRBV28 and TRBJ2-1 gives the full variable domain: DVKVTQSSRYLVKRTGEKVFLECVQDMDHENMFWYRQDPGLGLRLIYFSYDVKMKEKGDIPEGYSVSREKKERFSLILESASTNQTSMYLCASRFTGDNEQFFGPGTRLTVL.

This clonotype has only a few counts. V gene TRBV9 combines with J gene TRBJ1-1, with D perhaps matching TRBD1 (5 bases). The V end lost 3 bases, the J end lost 0 bases, and 12 bases lay between the germline ends. The CDR3 runs 15 residues. CDR1 and CDR2 (germline): SGDLS, YYNGEE. The CDR3 DNA sequence: TGTGCCAGCAGCGAGGGGAAGGGGCTGAACACTGAAGCTTTCTTT. Translation gives CASSEGKGLNTEAFF.

In its sample, this clonotype was seen a few times. This chain uses TRBV30 with TRBJ2-6, with a tentative D call TRBD2 (5 bases). Germline V lookup: CDR1 GTSNPN, CDR2 SVGIG (reference sequence). V was shortened by 2 bases and J by 2 bases, with 7 bases between the two germline ends. The CDR3 totals 14 residues. CDR3 bases: TGTGCCTGGAGTCCCGGGGCTGGGGCCAACGTCCTGACTTTC. Translated: CAWSPGAGANVLTF.

This sequence joins TRBV5-4 and TRBJ2-2; D is unclear. The CDR3 totals 11 residues. Germline CDR1 and CDR2: SGHNT and YYREEE (reference sequence). V was trimmed by 3 bases and J by 3 bases, leaving 0 bases between them. The CDR3 DNA reads TGTGCCAGCAGCTACACCGGGGAGCTGTTTTTT. Encoded protein: CASSYTGELFF.

The rearrangement links TRBV28 to TRBJ2-1; TRBD2 matches 8 bases. The length of the CDR3 is 16 residues. The V gene's germline CDR1 is MDHEN and CDR2 SYDVKM. V lost 4 bases, J lost 0 bases, and 5 bases stayed unmatched. The CDR3 DNA sequence: TGTGCCAGCAGTTCCCTAGCGGGCAGCTCCTACAATGAGCAGTTCTTC. Its translation is CASSSLAGSSYNEQFF.

J is TRBJ2-1 and V is TRBV12-3 or TRBV12-4, with D perhaps matching TRBD1 or TRBD2 (5 bases each). V gave up 6 bases and J gave up 5 bases, with 17 bases separating them. This CDR3 region has 15 residues. CDR3 sequence: CASSSSLTGDNEQFF. The CDR3 coding sequence is TGTGCCAGCAGCTCTAGCCTAACAGGAGACAATGAGCAGTTCTTC.

This clonotype was seen only a few times. The chain recombines TRBV10-3 with TRBJ2-7; 7 bases agree with TRBD1. Germline V gene lookup returns CDR1 ENHRY and CDR2 SYGVKD. CDR3 length: 14 amino acids. The V gene end was trimmed by 9 bases and the J gene end by 6 bases; junction bases not matched to a gene: 14. CDR3 bases: TGTGCCATAAAGACAGGGCGCCCCACAGTCGAGCAGTACGTC. This gives the protein CAIKTGRPTVEQYV.